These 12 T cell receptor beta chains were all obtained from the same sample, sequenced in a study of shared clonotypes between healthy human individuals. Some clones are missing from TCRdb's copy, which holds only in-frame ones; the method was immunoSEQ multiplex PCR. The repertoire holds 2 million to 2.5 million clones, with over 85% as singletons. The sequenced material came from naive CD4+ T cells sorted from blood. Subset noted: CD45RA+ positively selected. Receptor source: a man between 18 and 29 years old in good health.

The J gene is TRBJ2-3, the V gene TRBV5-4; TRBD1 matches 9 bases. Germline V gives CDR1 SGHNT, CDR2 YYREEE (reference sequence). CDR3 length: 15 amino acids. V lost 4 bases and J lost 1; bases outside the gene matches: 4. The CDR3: CASSGRTGGTDTQYF. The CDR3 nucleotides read TGTGCCAGCAGCGGGAGGACAGGGGGCACAGATACGCAGTATTTT.

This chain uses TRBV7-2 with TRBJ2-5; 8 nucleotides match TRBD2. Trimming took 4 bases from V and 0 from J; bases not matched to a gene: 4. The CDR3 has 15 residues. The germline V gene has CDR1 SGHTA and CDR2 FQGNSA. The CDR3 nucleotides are TGTGCCAGCAGCTCCGGACTAGCCCACCAAGAGACCCAGTACTTC. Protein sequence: CASSSGLAHQETQYF.

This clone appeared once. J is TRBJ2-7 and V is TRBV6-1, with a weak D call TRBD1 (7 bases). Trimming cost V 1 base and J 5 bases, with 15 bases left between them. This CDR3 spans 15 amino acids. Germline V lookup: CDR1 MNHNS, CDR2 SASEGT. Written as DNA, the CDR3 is TGTGCCAGCAGTGAAGGAGGAGGGGGCGCAGACGAGCAGTACTTC. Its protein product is CASSEGGGGADEQYF.

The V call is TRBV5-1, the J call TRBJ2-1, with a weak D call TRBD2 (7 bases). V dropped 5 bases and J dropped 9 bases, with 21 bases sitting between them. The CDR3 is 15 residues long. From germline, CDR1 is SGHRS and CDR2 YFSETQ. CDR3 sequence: CASSGGQGGRGEQFF. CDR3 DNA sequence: TGCGCCAGCAGTGGGGGCCAAGGCGGGAGAGGTGAGCAGTTCTTC.

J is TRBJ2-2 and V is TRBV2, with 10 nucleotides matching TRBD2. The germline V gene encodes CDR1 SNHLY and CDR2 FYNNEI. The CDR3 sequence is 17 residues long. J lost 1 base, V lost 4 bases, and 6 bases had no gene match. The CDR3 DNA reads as TGTGCCAGCAGTGGGACTAGCGGCTGGGGGAACACCGGGGAGCTGTTTTTT. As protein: CASSGTSGWGNTGELFF.

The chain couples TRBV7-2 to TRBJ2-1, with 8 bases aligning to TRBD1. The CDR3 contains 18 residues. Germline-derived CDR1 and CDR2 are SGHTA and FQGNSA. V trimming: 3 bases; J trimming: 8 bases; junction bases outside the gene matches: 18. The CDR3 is CASSLPDRGGLQWDEQFF. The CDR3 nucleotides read TGTGCCAGCAGCTTGCCCGACAGGGGTGGTTTACAGTGGGATGAGCAGTTCTTC.

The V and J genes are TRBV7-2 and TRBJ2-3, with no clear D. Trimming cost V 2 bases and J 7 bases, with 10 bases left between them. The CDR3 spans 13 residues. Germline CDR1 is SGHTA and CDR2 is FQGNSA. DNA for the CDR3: TGTGCCAGCAGCTTAAGTGAGCCCTATACGCAGTATTTT. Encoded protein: CASSLSEPYTQYF.

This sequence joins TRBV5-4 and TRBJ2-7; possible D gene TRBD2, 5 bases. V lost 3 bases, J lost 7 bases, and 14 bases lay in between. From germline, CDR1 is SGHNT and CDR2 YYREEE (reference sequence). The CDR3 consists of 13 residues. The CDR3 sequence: CASSWVEVGEQYF. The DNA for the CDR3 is TGTGCCAGCAGCTGGGTGGAGGTAGGGGAGCAGTACTTC. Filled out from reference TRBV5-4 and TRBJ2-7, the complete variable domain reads ETGVTQSPTHLIKTRGQQVTLRCSSQSGHNTVSWYQQALGQGPQFIFQYYREEENGRGNFPPRFSGLQFPNYSSELNVNALELDDSALYLCASSWVEVGEQYFGPGTRLTVT.

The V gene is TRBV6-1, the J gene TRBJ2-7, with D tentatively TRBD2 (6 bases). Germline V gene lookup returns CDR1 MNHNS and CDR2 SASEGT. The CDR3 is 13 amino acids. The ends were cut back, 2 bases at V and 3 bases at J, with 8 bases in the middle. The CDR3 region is CASSEWGGYEQYF. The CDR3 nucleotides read TGTGCCAGCAGTGAATGGGGAGGCTACGAGCAGTACTTC.

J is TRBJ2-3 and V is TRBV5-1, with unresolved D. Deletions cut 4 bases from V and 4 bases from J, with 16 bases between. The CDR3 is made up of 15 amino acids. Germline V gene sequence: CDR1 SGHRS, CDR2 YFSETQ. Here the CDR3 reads CASSPGPRGADTQYF. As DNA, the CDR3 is TGCGCCAGCAGCCCCGGACCCCGAGGCGCAGATACGCAGTATTTT.

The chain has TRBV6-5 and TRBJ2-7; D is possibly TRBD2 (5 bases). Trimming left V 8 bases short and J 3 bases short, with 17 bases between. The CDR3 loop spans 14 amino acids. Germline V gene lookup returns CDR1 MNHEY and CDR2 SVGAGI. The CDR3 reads CASGRRVEGYEQYF. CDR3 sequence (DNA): TGTGCCAGCGGACGAAGGGTTGAGGGCTACGAGCAGTACTTC.

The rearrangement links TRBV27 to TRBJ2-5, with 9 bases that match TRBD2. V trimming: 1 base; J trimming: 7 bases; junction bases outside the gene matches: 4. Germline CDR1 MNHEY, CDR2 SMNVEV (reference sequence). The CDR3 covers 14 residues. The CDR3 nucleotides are TGTGCCAGCAGTTTATTAGCGGGAGACGGGACCCAGTACTTC. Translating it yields CASSLLAGDGTQYF.